The entry that follows covers one T cell receptor (beta chain) sequence. Its cognate antigen is unknown. The PCR had 60 Vbeta and 13 Jbeta primers. Sequenced by immunoSEQ multiplex PCR; TCRdb stores in-frame clones only, minus some. The sample comprises roughly 190,000 clones, roughly 80% of which are singletons, and 1.5% to 2% rests with the top ten. This entry is derived from a study of cytomegalovirus exposure and HLA in healthy donors. Broader study findings: Across donors, presence/absence analyses took sequencing depth to be roughly uniform. When the data were analyzed later, several of the most significant clusters appeared to be linked to common viral pathogens.

J was trimmed by 6 bases and V by 4 bases; bases with no gene match: 11. There are 15 residues in the CDR3. CDR1 is MNHNS, CDR2 SASEGT, per germline. The sequencing input was PBMCs. This TCR was sampled from a woman in her forties or fifties in good health and CMV-seronegative. This rearrangement joins TRBV6-1 to TRBJ2-7, with 8 positions matching TRBD1. The CDR3 loop reads CASSAQPGQATEQYF. The CDR3 region has the DNA TGTGCCAGCAGTGCCCAACCGGGACAGGCCACCGAGCAGTACTTC.